One T cell receptor beta chain is described in this entry. Its antigen is as yet unknown. Per the germline V gene, CDR1 is SQVTM and CDR2 is ANQGSEA. The V and J ends lost 4 bases and 5 bases respectively, with 14 bases between them. The CDR3 has 13 amino acids. Use of 60 Vbeta and 13 Jbeta primers characterized the PCR. Only in-frame clones appear in the TCRdb table, and some are missing; sequencing was by immunoSEQ multiplex PCR. The data hold 150,000 to 200,000 clones, with roughly 71% observed a single time. This sample is drawn from a study of cytomegalovirus exposure and HLA in healthy donors. Whole-study results and caveats: In a later analysis, HLA-C alleles had the fewest associated TCRs, DRB1 alleles the most. A later analysis reportedly identified an Asian-associated ancestry cluster as carrying fewer N-insertions than the roughly 700-donor mean. Data from an earlier analysis indicated that most TCR beta V segments were productive either about 90% or about 30% of the time.

Source material: PBMCs. The V gene is TRBV29-1, the J gene TRBJ1-1; tentative D call: TRBD1 (6 bases). The receptor was derived from a woman aged 50 to 60 in good health and CMV-seropositive. The CDR3 bases are TGCAGCGTTGTAAACCAGGGGCCGACTGAAGCTTTCTTT. It encodes CSVVNQGPTEAFF.